The text below deals with one T cell receptor (beta chain). Its specificity is unknown. This entry is derived from a study of Graves' ophthalmopathy and Graves' hyperthyroidism. The overall study: Calling hyperthyroidism stable required that no ophthalmopathy show up within 18 months of follow-up.

The CDR3 spans 15 residues. Germline CDR1 is LNHNV and CDR2 is YYDKDF (reference sequence). Trimming at V came to 4 bases and at J to 2 bases, leaving 7 bases not matched to a gene. Amplifying from RNA transcripts, the study obtained TCR beta CDR3 regions. First-round RT-PCR used HTBI primers; second-round multiplex PCR followed. Via MiXCR, TCRdb re-called the multiplex PCR reads, giving one row per CDR3 protein. The sample contains about 600,000 distinct CDR3 sequences, under 45% of which appear only once. Excluded were patients with other autoimmune diseases, uncontrolled infections, pregnancy or lactation. Study outcomes and limitations: The model predicted progression of ophthalmopathy with a sensitivity of 70% to 71%, and its specificity was about 76%. Blood contained most expanded thyroid clonotypes exceeding 0.001 frequency.

The rearrangement joins TRBV15 to TRBJ2-7; 8 nucleotides align to TRBD1. The sequence was collected from an adult man with Graves' hyperthyroidism. Input material: peripheral blood or thyroid tissue (not recorded which). CDR3 loop: CATSTSGQGAYEQYF. In nucleotides, the CDR3 is TGTGCCACCAGCACCTCCGGACAGGGAGCCTACGAGCAGTACTTC.